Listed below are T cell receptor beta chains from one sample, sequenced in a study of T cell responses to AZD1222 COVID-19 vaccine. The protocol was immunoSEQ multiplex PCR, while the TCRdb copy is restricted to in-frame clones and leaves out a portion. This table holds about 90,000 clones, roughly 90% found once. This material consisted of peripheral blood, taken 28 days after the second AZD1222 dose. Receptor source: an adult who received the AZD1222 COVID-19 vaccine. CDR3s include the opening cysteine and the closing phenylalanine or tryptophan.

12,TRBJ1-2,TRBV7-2,CASRSPPGDYTF
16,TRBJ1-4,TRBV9,CASSGQTGPRNEKLFF
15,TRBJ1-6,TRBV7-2,CASSLDRGLQEALHF
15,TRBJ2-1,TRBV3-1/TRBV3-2,CASSQVASGAGEQFF
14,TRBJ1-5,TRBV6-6,CATSGQGASQPQHF
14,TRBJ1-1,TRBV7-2,CATRPGPSNTEAFF
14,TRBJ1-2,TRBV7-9,CASSTYRGIYGYTF
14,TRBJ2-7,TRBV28,CASRTSGGALEQYF
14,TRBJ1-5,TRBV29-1,CSVDSGQGNQPQHF
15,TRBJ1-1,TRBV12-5,CASGPPRGGYTEAFF
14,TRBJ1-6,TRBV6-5,CASVDRTGGSPLHF
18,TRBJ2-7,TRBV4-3,CASSQDPRTSGGPEEQYF
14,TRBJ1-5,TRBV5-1,CASSAGTEGQPQHF
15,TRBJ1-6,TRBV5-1,CASSTGQENSSPLHF
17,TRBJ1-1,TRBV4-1,CASSQAPSSGRNTEAFF
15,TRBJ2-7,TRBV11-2,CASSLEPVRFYEQYF
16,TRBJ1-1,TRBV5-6,CASSYRDSYMNTEAFF
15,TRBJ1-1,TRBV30,CAWSVRGSMNTEAFF
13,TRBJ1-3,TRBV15,CATSRDPGNTIYF
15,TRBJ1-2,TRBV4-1,CASSAPGQGIKGYTF
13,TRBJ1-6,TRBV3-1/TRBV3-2,CASGVTYNSPLHF
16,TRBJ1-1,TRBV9,CASSARDDLRSTEAFF
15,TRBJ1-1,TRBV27,CASSTSRGGNTEAFF
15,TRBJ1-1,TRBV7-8,CASSFRDNKNTEAFF
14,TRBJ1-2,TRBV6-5,CASSRQGTNYGYTF
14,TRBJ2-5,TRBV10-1,CASSPSGGEETQYF
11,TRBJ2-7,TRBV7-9,CASSLGLEQYF
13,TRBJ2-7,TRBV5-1,CASSIAGSYEQYF
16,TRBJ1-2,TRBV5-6,CASSLAGTAANYGYTF
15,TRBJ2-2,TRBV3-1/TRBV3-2,CATAQGGVDTGELFF
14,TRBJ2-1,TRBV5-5,CASRRTGGNNEQFF
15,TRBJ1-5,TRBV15,CATSGGRQANQPQHF
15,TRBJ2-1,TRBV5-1,CASSSRGGSYNEQFF
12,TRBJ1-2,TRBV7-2,CASSLQTYGYTF
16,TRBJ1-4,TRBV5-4,CASSWDRAATNEKLFF
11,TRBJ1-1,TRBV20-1,CSVGPDTEAFF
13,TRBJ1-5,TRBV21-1,CASRRSPRQPQHF
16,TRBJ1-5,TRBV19,CASSILGTGSNQPQHF
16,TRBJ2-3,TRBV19,CASSIIAGASTDTQYF
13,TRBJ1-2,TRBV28,CASRTRQLYGYTF
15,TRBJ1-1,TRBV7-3,CASSPDGLTNTEAFF
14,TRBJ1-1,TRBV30,CAWSHDGQRIEAFF
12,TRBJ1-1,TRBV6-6,CASTLEGPEAFF
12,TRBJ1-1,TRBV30,CASKRGNTEAFF
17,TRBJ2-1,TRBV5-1,CASSAPGQGGSYNEQFF
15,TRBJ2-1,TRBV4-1,CASSQERRQENEQFF
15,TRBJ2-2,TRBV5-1,CASSLRQPNTGELFF
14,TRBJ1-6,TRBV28,CASSNRGFNSPLHF
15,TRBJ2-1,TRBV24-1,CATSDSRGSYNEQFF
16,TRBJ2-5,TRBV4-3,CASSQGPGTGEETQYF
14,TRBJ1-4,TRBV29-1,CSVLRQGVREKLFF
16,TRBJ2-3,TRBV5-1,CASSLEMGPGTDTQYF
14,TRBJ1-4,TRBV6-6,CASTQRQGIEKLFF